One sample yielded the 21 T cell receptor beta chains listed below, sequenced in a study of human T cells and chemical hapten exposure. TCRdb reprocessed the RACE reads with MiXCR, giving one entry per CDR3 protein. The sample contains 95,000 to 150,000 distinct CDR3 sequences, roughly 13% of which appear only once. Time point here: patch test 1, 2 weeks after DPC sensitization. Treatment meaning: therapeutic diphenylcyclopropenone sensitization with weekly scalp DPC. Specimen: whole blood, collected in connection with sensitization to the hapten diphenylcyclopropenone (DPC). These receptors all come from a man between 18 and 35 years old with alopecia areata. Some clones in this sample may be carry-over from other donors' samples.

The rearrangement links TRBV5-4 to TRBJ2-3; 9 bases fit TRBD1. The trim removed 4 bases at V and 4 bases at J, leaving 7 bases unmatched. The CDR3 consists of 15 residues. Per the germline V gene, CDR1 is SGHNT and CDR2 is YYREEE (reference sequence). The CDR3, as DNA: TGTGCCAGCAGCGTACGAGACAGGGGGGCAGATACGCAGTATTTT. Encoded protein: CASSVRDRGADTQYF.

The chain couples TRBV4-1 to TRBJ1-4; 7 bases are a match to TRBD1. The CDR3 is 17 residues long. The V gene's germline CDR1 is MGHRA and CDR2 YSYEKL. The V and J ends lost 1 base and 3 bases, in that order; junction bases with no gene match: 8. Written as DNA, the CDR3 is TGCGCCAGCAGCCAAGGGAGGGGGCGCACGGCTAATGAAAAACTGTTTTTT. Amino acids: CASSQGRGRTANEKLFF.

The chain has TRBV20-1 and TRBJ2-1; TRBD2 is a possible D gene (5 bases). V dropped 0 bases and J dropped 4 bases, with 13 bases sitting between them. This CDR3 contains 15 residues. Per the germline V gene, CDR1 is DFQATT and CDR2 is SNEGSKA (reference sequence). The CDR3 region is CSARDQADPYNEQFF. CDR3 coding DNA: TGCAGTGCTAGAGATCAAGCGGATCCATACAATGAGCAGTTCTTC.

This clonotype was found many times. The chain recombines TRBV10-2 with TRBJ1-5; TRBD1 matches at 7 bases. This CDR3 contains 14 residues. Germline values: CDR1 WSHSY, CDR2 SAAADI. Losses at the gene ends were 6 bases for V and 6 bases for J; bases not matched to a gene: 8. CDR3 nucleotide sequence: TGCGCCAGCAGGGAAGACAGGGTCGGTCAGCCCCAGCATTTT. Translated: CASREDRVGQPQHF.

In its sample, this clonotype was seen a few times. The chain couples TRBV18 to TRBJ2-5; D is possibly TRBD1 or TRBD2 (5 bases each). V lost 6 bases, J lost 5 bases, and 22 bases lay in between. The germline V gene has CDR1 KGHSH and CDR2 LQKENI. The CDR3 contains 16 residues. CDR3 DNA: TGTGCCAGCTCGCCTCTCGCCGGGGCCCGAACGGAGACCCAGTACTTC. This gives the protein CASSPLAGARTETQYF.

The chain has TRBV29-1 and TRBJ2-1, with unresolved D. Germline assignment: CDR1 SQVTM and CDR2 ANQGSEA. The V and J ends lost 6 bases and 5 bases respectively, with 11 bases between them. The CDR3 is 12 amino acids. CDR3 region: CSVVPGNNEQFF. The CDR3 DNA sequence: TGCAGCGTAGTTCCCGGAAACAATGAGCAGTTCTTC.

V and J are TRBV15 and TRBJ2-1; 12 bases line up with TRBD1. Germline trimming cut 0 bases from V and 8 bases from J; bases unmatched to any gene: 8. This CDR3 region has 17 residues. Germline V lookup: CDR1 LNHNV, CDR2 YYDKDF (reference sequence). Written as DNA, the CDR3 is TGTGCCACCAGCAGAGATGGCCCAGGGACAGGGGGCCATGAGCAGTTCTTC. The encoded protein is CATSRDGPGTGGHEQFF.

V and J are TRBV5-1 and TRBJ1-1; D not resolved. Trimming took off 0 bases at V and 2 bases at J, with 14 bases between the two ends. From germline, CDR1 is SGHRS and CDR2 YFSETQ. This CDR3 comprises 16 residues. CDR3: CASSLAGEAPNTEAFF. DNA for the CDR3: TGCGCCAGCAGCTTGGCCGGGGAGGCCCCTAACACTGAAGCTTTCTTT.

This chain joins TRBV19 and TRBJ2-1; TRBD2 agrees at 8 bases. The junction had 2 bases not matched to a gene; V was cut back by 7 bases and J by 3 bases. The germline gives CDR1 LNHDA, CDR2 SQIVND (reference sequence). This CDR3 spans 13 amino acids. The CDR3 coding sequence is TGTGCCAGTACCCGGGGGGGCTACAATGAGCAGTTCTTC. Protein sequence: CASTRGGYNEQFF.

This rearrangement joins TRBV28 to TRBJ2-7; possible D gene TRBD2, 6 bases. With 2 bases removed from V and 2 bases from J, the gap between germline ends came to 16 bases. The germline CDR1 and CDR2 sequences are MDHEN and SYDVKM. The CDR3 loop spans 16 amino acids. In DNA form, the CDR3 reads TGTGCCAGCAGTTTAACCGGGACCAGGAGGGCCTACGAGCAGTACTTC. It specifies CASSLTGTRRAYEQYF.

This clonotype occurred many times. V is TRBV15 and J is TRBJ1-2; TRBD1 is a possible D gene (6 bases). V gave up 5 bases and J gave up 7 bases, with 14 bases separating them. CDR3 length equals 13 residues. Germline CDR1 reads LNHNV; CDR2 reads YYDKDF (reference sequence). CDR3 amino acids: CATSVNRVVGYTF. CDR3 DNA sequence: TGTGCCACCAGCGTTAACAGGGTTGTTGGCTACACCTTC.

The chain couples TRBV18 to TRBJ1-1, with a possible D match to TRBD1 (6 bases). The V end was cut by 4 bases, the J end by 3 bases, with 9 bases between. This CDR3 is built from 13 residues. Germline CDR1 is KGHSH and CDR2 is LQKENI. The chain's CDR3 is CASSQGEDTEAFF. The CDR3 bases are TGTGCCAGCTCACAGGGGGAGGACACTGAAGCTTTCTTT.

This chain joins TRBV6-2 or TRBV6-3 and TRBJ2-3, with D hard to call. CDR1 MNHEY and CDR2 SVGEGT come from the germline V gene. Trimming took 5 bases from V and 3 from J, leaving 15 bases between them. The CDR3 runs 15 residues. The CDR3 sequence: CASSPIEIETDTQYF. DNA of the CDR3: TGTGCCAGCAGTCCGATCGAGATCGAAACAGATACGCAGTATTTT.

There are a few counts of this clonotype. The genes are TRBV3-1 and TRBJ1-3; no definite D call. The V end was cut by 7 bases, the J end by 2 bases, with 12 bases between. The CDR3 consists of 14 residues. In germline, CDR1 is LGHDT, CDR2 YNNKEL (reference sequence). The DNA for the CDR3 is TGTGCCAGCACCCTTACGAACCCTGGAAACACCATATATTTT. This sequence encodes CASTLTNPGNTIYF.

This chain joins TRBV7-8 and TRBJ2-3; no definite D call. The CDR3 runs 13 residues. Germline lookup yields CDR1 SGHVS and CDR2 FQNEAQ. Trimming pared 4 bases from V and 3 bases from J, leaving 8 bases between. The CDR3 protein is CASSCVQTDTQYF. The CDR3 nucleotides are TGTGCCAGCAGCTGCGTACAGACAGATACGCAGTATTTT. Based on the CDR3 plus reference TRBV7-8 and TRBJ2-3, the full variable domain is GAGVSQSPRYKVAKRGQDVALRCDPISGHVSLFWYQQALGQGPEFLTYFQNEAQLDKSGLPSDRFFAERPEGSVSTLKIQRTQQEDSAVYLCASSCVQTDTQYFGPGTRLTVL.

This clonotype has more than one count but fewer than ten. The J gene is TRBJ1-5, the V gene TRBV4-3; tentative D call: TRBD1 (6 bases). This CDR3 is 16 amino acids long. V lost 0 bases and J 3 bases, leaving 12 bases between the germline ends. Germline V gives CDR1 LGHNA, CDR2 YSLEER. CDR3 protein: CASSQEGRGLNQPQHF. CDR3 coding DNA: TGCGCCAGCAGCCAAGAAGGCAGGGGCCTCAATCAGCCCCAGCATTTT.

V is TRBV6-5 and J is TRBJ2-2; D perhaps matches TRBD2 (5 bases). V gave up 7 bases and J gave up 2 bases, with 14 bases separating them. The CDR3 sequence is 15 residues long. Looked up from germline, CDR1 is MNHEY and CDR2 is SVGAGI. CDR3 loop: CASTPYEGNTGELFF. The CDR3 bases are TGTGCCAGCACCCCTTACGAGGGTAACACCGGGGAGCTGTTTTTT.

The rearrangement uses TRBV6-5 and TRBJ2-3, with TRBD1 matching 7 bases. The CDR3 length is 13 residues. V was clipped by 7 bases and J by 2 bases; unmatched bases: 3. Germline CDR1 and CDR2: MNHEY and SVGAGI. CDR3 residues: CASNGQVTDTQYF. The DNA for the CDR3 is TGTGCCAGCAATGGACAGGTCACAGATACGCAGTATTTT.

To note about this clonotype: One end of the junction does not line up with germline, which may come from a read error. The chain employs TRBV5-1 and TRBJ1-1, with 8 bases lining up with TRBD1. Germline-derived CDR1 and CDR2 are SGHRS and YFSETQ. This CDR3 is built from 12 residues. This CDR3 is CDSSWTGTEAFF. The CDR3 coding sequence is TGCGACAGCAGCTGGACAGGGACTGAAGCTTTCTTT.

The chain couples TRBV6-9 to TRBJ2-7; no reliable D call. The CDR3 is made up of 14 amino acids. V dropped 3 bases and J dropped 1 base, with 10 bases sitting between them. CDR1 is MNHGY, CDR2 SVAAGI, per germline. CDR3 DNA sequence: TGTGCCAGCAGTTACCTCCACGGTTCCTACGAGCAGTACGTC. Amino acid sequence: CASSYLHGSYEQYV.

Here the CDR3 DNA reads TGCGCCAGCAGCTTCGGGGGGGCCAGGGAGACCCAGTACTTC. It is translated as CASSFGGARETQYF. The V and J genes are TRBV5-1 and TRBJ2-5; 8 positions match TRBD2. CDR3 size: 14 residues. Looked up from germline, CDR1 is SGHRS and CDR2 is YFSETQ. Trimming removed 2 bases from V and 5 bases from J; junction bases left unmatched: 5.